This T cell receptor beta chain was captured by sequencing in a study of shared clonotypes between healthy human individuals. Assay: immunoSEQ multiplex PCR; the TCRdb copy retains only in-frame clones and omits some. The profile shows about 2,100,000 clones, roughly 91% of them singletons. This CDR3 comprises 16 residues. V lost 1 base and J lost 1, with 13 bases in between. Germline V lookup: CDR1 MDHEN, CDR2 SYDVKM. CD45RO-negative CD8 cells positively selected for CCR7 made up the naive population, which excluded terminally differentiated effector memory CD45RA+ cells. This chain connects TRBV28 to TRBJ1-1; maybe TRBD1 (5 bases). Source material: naive CD8+ T cells from PBMCs. The source of this sequence is a man aged 18 to 35 in good health. Some clones in this sample may be carry-over from other donors' samples. The CDR3 loop is CASSLFVGQGNTEAFF. The CDR3 DNA sequence: TGTGCCAGCAGTTTATTCGTAGGGCAGGGGAACACTGAAGCTTTCTTT.